The next 8 T cell receptor beta chains were all read from a single sample in a study of CD8+ T cells in alopecia areata. cDNA reverse transcribed from extracted RNA served as the sequencing template. This table comes from immunoSEQ multiplex PCR, and its TCRdb copy is limited to in-frame clones, with some not included. The data contain around 200,000 clones, more than 60% of them singletons. The sample here was CD4+ T cells sorted from blood, taken at week 0. Receptors were obtained from a human donor with alopecia areata.

A few counts support this clone. The chain carries TRBV5-1 and TRBJ2-2; D may match TRBD1 or TRBD2 (5 bases each). V lost 3 bases, J lost 1 base, and 19 bases lay in between. CDR3 size: 18 residues. The V gene's germline CDR1 is SGHRS and CDR2 YFSETQ. As DNA, the CDR3 is TGCGCCAGCAGCTCCGGGGTGGGGCGTGTTGGGAACACCGGGGAGCTGTTTTTT. This sequence encodes CASSSGVGRVGNTGELFF.

The CDR3 DNA sequence: TGTGCCAGCAAAAGTGGGGGGGCGGATACGCAGTATTTT. Protein sequence: CASKSGGADTQYF. V gene TRBV6-5 combines with J gene TRBJ2-3, with D maybe TRBD2 (7 bases). The germline gives CDR1 MNHEY, CDR2 SVGAGI. The V end was cut by 7 bases, the J end by 6 bases, with 14 bases between. The CDR3 sequence is 13 residues long.

The CDR3 DNA sequence: TGTGCCAGCAGCGTAGGACAGGGACCCTTTTATACAGATACGCAGTATTTT. Translation: CASSVGQGPFYTDTQYF. The chain employs TRBV2 and TRBJ2-3; 8 bases are shared with TRBD1. CDR1 is SNHLY and CDR2 is FYNNEI in the germline V gene. This CDR3 comprises 17 residues. Unmatched junction bases numbered 14, after V lost 6 bases and J lost 3 bases.

The chain links TRBV29-1 to TRBJ2-3, with TRBD2 matching 8 bases. Per the germline V gene, CDR1 is SQVTM and CDR2 is ANQGSEA. The junction had 6 bases not matched to a gene; V was cut back by 0 bases and J by 1 base. CDR3 length equals 16 residues. The CDR3 loop reads CSVEELVAGRTDTQYF. DNA of the CDR3: TGCAGCGTTGAAGAGTTGGTAGCGGGGCGCACAGATACGCAGTATTTT.

In this sample, this clone turned up a few times. This sequence joins TRBV7-2 and TRBJ1-5; D is ambiguous. Germline V lookup: CDR1 SGHTA, CDR2 FQGNSA. Trimming pared 1 base from V and 4 bases from J, leaving 5 bases between. The CDR3 covers 13 residues. The CDR3 loop is CASSLVQNQPQHF. In nucleotides, the CDR3 is TGTGCCAGCAGCTTAGTACAGAATCAGCCCCAGCATTTT.

The chain recombines TRBV6-5 with TRBJ2-7, with 9 bases lining up with TRBD1. The CDR3 loop spans 14 amino acids. The germline V gene has CDR1 MNHEY and CDR2 SVGAGI. With V trimmed by 4 bases and J by 6 bases, 7 bases remained unmatched. The CDR3 sequence: CASSSGTGSGEQYF. Written as DNA, the CDR3 is TGTGCCAGCAGTTCCGGGACAGGGTCGGGCGAGCAGTACTTC.

This clone was counted a single time. The CDR3 spells CSVRTGWEQYF. The CDR3, as DNA: TGCAGCGTTAGGACAGGGTGGGAGCAGTACTTC. The V gene is TRBV29-1, the J gene TRBJ2-7; TRBD1 matches 8 bases. The germline V gene has CDR1 SQVTM and CDR2 ANQGSEA. Trimming removed 5 bases from V and 7 bases from J; junction bases left unmatched: 4. This CDR3 has 11 residues.

The V call is TRBV10-3, the J call TRBJ2-1, with unresolved D. Looked up from germline, CDR1 is ENHRY and CDR2 is SYGVKD. Trimming removed 6 bases at V and 5 bases at J, with 2 bases between. This CDR3 spans 10 amino acids. The CDR3 loop is CAISNNEQFF. CDR3 coding DNA: TGTGCCATCAGCAACAATGAGCAGTTCTTC.